These 5 T cell receptor beta chains originate from one sample sequenced in a study of T cells after yellow fever vaccination. TCRdb reprocessed the 5' RACE reads via MiXCR and lists one record per CDR3 protein. The sample yields hundreds of thousands of distinct CDR3 sequences, approximately 13% seen once. Sequencing was performed on PBMCs, taken on the day of the yellow fever booster vaccination. These receptors came from a man aged 30 to 39 who received the YFV17D yellow fever vaccine.

This clonotype was seen only a few times. The chain combines TRBV12-5 with TRBJ2-1, with D possibly being TRBD1 (6 bases). Germline assignment: CDR1 LGHNT and CDR2 FRNRAP. V lost 5 bases and J lost 10, with 21 bases in between. The CDR3 extends over 15 amino acids. In DNA, the CDR3 is TGTGCTAGTGGTACCACGGACAGTGCTCTGAGGGAGCAGTTCTTC. Its protein is CASGTTDSALREQFF.

This sequence joins TRBV29-1 and TRBJ1-2; D might be TRBD1 (5 bases). Germline V gene sequence: CDR1 SQVTM, CDR2 ANQGSEA. V lost 5 bases and J lost 3, with 13 bases in between. The CDR3 length is 13 residues. In DNA form, the CDR3 reads TGCAGCGTTCACGACAGAAACTACTATGGCTACACCTTC. Its translation is CSVHDRNYYGYTF.

In this sample, this clonotype turned up a few times. The CDR3 bases are TGTGCCAGTAGCTCGCGTAGGACAGGGGGCTTCTATGAGCAGTTCTTC. Translated, it gives CASSSRRTGGFYEQFF. The chain carries TRBV19 and TRBJ2-1; 11 positions match TRBD1. V lost 6 bases to trimming and J lost 8 bases; unmatched junction nucleotides: 12. This CDR3 spans 16 amino acids. Germline V lookup: CDR1 LNHDA, CDR2 SQIVND (reference sequence).

The sample holds a few counts of this clonotype. V gene TRBV12-3 or TRBV12-4 combines with J gene TRBJ2-1; 9 nucleotides agree with TRBD2. This CDR3 comprises 16 residues. V lost 6 bases to trimming and J lost 2 bases; unmatched junction nucleotides: 8. The CDR3 coding sequence is TGTGCCAGCAGAGAAGAGCGGGAGGTGGCCTACAATGAGCAGTTCTTC. Protein sequence: CASREEREVAYNEQFF.

Only a few counts were recorded for this clonotype. CDR3 amino acids: CASSPTSEETQYF. For the CDR3, the DNA is TGTGCCAGCAGCCCGACTAGCGAAGAGACCCAGTACTTC. The V call is TRBV5-4, the J call TRBJ2-5; 8 bases are shared with TRBD2. The V and J ends lost 4 bases and 3 bases, in that order; junction bases with no gene match: 2. The CDR3 has 13 residues. Germline V gene lookup returns CDR1 SGHNT and CDR2 YYREEE (reference sequence).